What follows describes a single T cell receptor (beta chain). V dropped 4 bases and J dropped 7; count of bases not matched to a gene: 3. CDR3 length: 13 residues. Germline assignment: CDR1 LNHDA and CDR2 SQIVND (reference sequence). This sample stems from a study of T cells in Graves' hyperthyroidism and ophthalmopathy. Researchers took RNA transcripts and amplified the TCR beta CDR3 regions from them. First-round RT-PCR of the TCR CDR3 relied on the HTBI primer set. TCRdb reprocessed the multiplex PCR reads with MiXCR, giving one entry per CDR3 protein. The sample lists about 290,000 distinct CDR3 sequences; approximately 15% were seen once. Patients showing uncontrolled infection, other autoimmune disease, pregnancy or lactation were ineligible.

The sequencing input was blood. The clonotype comes from a woman aged 55-69 years with Graves' ophthalmopathy. The chain joins TRBV19 to TRBJ2-1, with 8 positions matching TRBD1. CDR3 residues: CASSTWTGNEQFF. Here the CDR3 DNA reads TGTGCCAGTAGTACCTGGACAGGGAATGAGCAGTTCTTC.